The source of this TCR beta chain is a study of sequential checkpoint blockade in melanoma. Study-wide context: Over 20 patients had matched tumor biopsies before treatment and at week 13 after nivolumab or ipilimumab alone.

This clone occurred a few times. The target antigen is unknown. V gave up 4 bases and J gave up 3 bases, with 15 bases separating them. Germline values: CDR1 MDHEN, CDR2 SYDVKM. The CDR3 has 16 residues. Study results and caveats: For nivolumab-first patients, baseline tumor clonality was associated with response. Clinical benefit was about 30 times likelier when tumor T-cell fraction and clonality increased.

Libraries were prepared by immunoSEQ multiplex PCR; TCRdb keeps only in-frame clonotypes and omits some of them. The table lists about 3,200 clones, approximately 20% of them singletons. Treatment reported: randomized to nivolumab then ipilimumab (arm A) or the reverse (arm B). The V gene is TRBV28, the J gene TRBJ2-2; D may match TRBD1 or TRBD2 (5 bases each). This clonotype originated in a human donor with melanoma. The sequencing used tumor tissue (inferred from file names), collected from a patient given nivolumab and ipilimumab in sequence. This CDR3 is CASSSPGTSYTGELFF. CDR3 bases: TGTGCCAGCAGTTCGCCTGGGACCTCTTACACCGGGGAGCTGTTTTTT. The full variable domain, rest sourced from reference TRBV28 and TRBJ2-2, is DVKVTQSSRYLVKRTGEKVFLECVQDMDHENMFWYRQDPGLGLRLIYFSYDVKMKEKGDIPEGYSVSREKKERFSLILESASTNQTSMYLCASSSPGTSYTGELFFGEGSRLTVL.